The clone carrying this TCR beta chain was recorded many times. Its antigen is unknown. This entry belongs to a study of human T cells and chemical hapten exposure. Study at large: Epicutaneous patch tests delivered 0.01% DPC to the upper back, with evaluation at 6 days.

This CDR3 spans 15 amino acids. Findings and limits, study-wide: While controls formed fewer of them, expanded TCRs formed significantly more large CDR3 similarity clusters.

TCRdb redid the calling of the RACE reads with MiXCR, one entry per CDR3 protein. The sample consists of about 55,000 distinct CDR3 sequences, 8.5% to 10% of them appearing once. The time point here: pre-sensitization, week 0. Treatment indicated: therapeutic diphenylcyclopropenone sensitization with weekly scalp DPC. Unfractionated whole blood yielded the extracted total RNA. Prior to each patch test being applied, blood was drawn. The chain joins TRBV21-1 to TRBJ2-1; the D call in the table, TRBD2, was not verified against the DNA. TRBV21-1 is deemed a pseudogene. This clonotype originated in a woman in her twenties or thirties with alopecia areata. Some clones in this sample may be carry-over from other donors' samples. Material: whole blood, obtained in connection with sensitization to the hapten diphenylcyclopropenone (DPC). The CDR3 here is CASSKRQGIYNEQFF. The CDR3 DNA is TGTGCCAGCAGCAAGCGGCAGGGAATCTACAATGAGCAGTTCTTC.